This is a list of T cell receptor beta chains from one sample in a study of human T cells and chemical hapten exposure. MiXCR, applied by TCRdb to the RACE reads, yields one record per CDR3 protein. The table shows approximately 89,000 distinct CDR3 sequences, with 6% to 8.5% occurring only once. Material: whole blood, obtained in connection with sensitization to the hapten diphenylcyclopropenone (DPC). Every receptor here comes from a woman aged 25 to 39 with alopecia areata. Some clones in this sample may be carry-over from other donors' samples. The CDR3 runs from the conserved cysteine through the conserved F or W. A D gene is named only where the DNA matches it firmly. Clone sizes are given selectively: once, few, many, or a class where the clone is expanded.

d_call,j_call,clone_size,v_call,cdr3_nt,cdr3_aa
.,TRBJ1-1,many,TRBV5-6,TGTGCCAGCAGCCCGACCCCGAGGACTGAAGCTTTCTTT,CASSPTPRTEAFF
.,TRBJ1-1,few,TRBV6-5,TGTGCCAGCAGTTACTTTGGGGAAACTGAAGCTTTCTTT,CASSYFGETEAFF
.,TRBJ2-1,.,TRBV6-5,TGTGCCAGCAGGCGACCAGCCAGCTCCTACAATGAGCAGTTCTTC,CASRRPASSYNEQFF
TRBD1,TRBJ1-1,few,TRBV5-4,TGTGCCAGCAGCTTCGGACAGGCTTCCACTGAAGCTTTCTTT,CASSFGQASTEAFF
TRBD1,TRBJ2-7,many,TRBV5-1,TGCGCCAGCAGCGGGGGACAGGGATACGAGCAGTACTTC,CASSGGQGYEQYF
.,TRBJ2-5,many,TRBV7-9,TGTGCCAGCAGCTTAGTCATGGGGGGACAAGAGACCCAGTACTTC,CASSLVMGGQETQYF
.,TRBJ2-7,many,TRBV19,TGTGCCAGTAGTAAGTATAGTGAGACAGGGAGGTACTACGAGCAGTACTTC,CASSKYSETGRYYEQYF
TRBD1,TRBJ2-4,many,TRBV14,TGTGCCAGCAGCCTAAGAGGGGGCCTAAACATTCAGTACTTC,CASSLRGGLNIQYF
.,TRBJ2-7,.,TRBV20-1,TGCAGTGCTCGCCCAAGGGGCGGCTACGAGCAGTACTTC,CSARPRGGYEQYF
TRBD1,TRBJ1-1,many,TRBV5-6,TGTGCCAGCAGCTGGGGACAGGGAACTGAAGCTTTCTTT,CASSWGQGTEAFF
TRBD1,TRBJ1-2,many,TRBV5-1,TGCGCCAGCAGCCGAGGGGACAGGGGGCGATCGGACTATGGCTACACCTTC,CASSRGDRGRSDYGYTF
.,TRBJ1-2,.,TRBV6-5,TGTGCCAGCAGTTACGACATGGAGGGCTATGGCTACACCTTC,CASSYDMEGYGYTF
TRBD1,TRBJ2-1,few,TRBV12-3/TRBV12-4,TGTGCCAGCAGTTTAGTGCCAGGGGGCTCCTACAATGAGCAGTTCTTC,CASSLVPGGSYNEQFF
.,TRBJ1-2,.,TRBV28,TGTGCCAGCAGAAACGAGGGAGCGGGTGATGGCTACACCTTC,CASRNEGAGDGYTF
.,TRBJ1-5,many,TRBV3-1,TGTGCCAGCAGCCAGGGAGACAATCAGCCCCAGCATTTT,CASSQGDNQPQHF
TRBD2,TRBJ2-2,many,TRBV28,TGTGCCAGCAGTTCCAGCGGGGCCGCGACCGGGGAGCTGTTTTTT,CASSSSGAATGELFF